This TCR beta chain came from a study of T-cell memory formation after mild COVID-19. With constant-segment primers, 5'RACE yielded cDNA libraries of TCR alpha and TCR beta that carried sample barcodes and UMIs. TCRdb re-analysed the 5' RACE reads in MiXCR, keeping a single row per CDR3 protein. The sample shows about 150,000 distinct CDR3 sequences, approximately 15% of them seen only once. The TCR originated in an adult woman who had mild COVID-19 (a few samples of this study predate the infection). Cell type and time point are not known. The source material was PBMCs or a T cell subset sorted from them (not recorded which).

For the CDR3, the DNA is TGTGCCAGCAGTTTGTCGGCGGATAGCTCCTACAATGAGCAGTTCTTC. It specifies CASSLSADSSYNEQFF. The chain combines TRBV27 with TRBJ2-1; D gene ambiguous. The CDR3 totals 16 residues. The ends were cut back, 3 bases at V and 0 bases at J, with 12 bases in the middle. The germline V gene encodes CDR1 MNHEY and CDR2 SMNVEV (reference sequence).